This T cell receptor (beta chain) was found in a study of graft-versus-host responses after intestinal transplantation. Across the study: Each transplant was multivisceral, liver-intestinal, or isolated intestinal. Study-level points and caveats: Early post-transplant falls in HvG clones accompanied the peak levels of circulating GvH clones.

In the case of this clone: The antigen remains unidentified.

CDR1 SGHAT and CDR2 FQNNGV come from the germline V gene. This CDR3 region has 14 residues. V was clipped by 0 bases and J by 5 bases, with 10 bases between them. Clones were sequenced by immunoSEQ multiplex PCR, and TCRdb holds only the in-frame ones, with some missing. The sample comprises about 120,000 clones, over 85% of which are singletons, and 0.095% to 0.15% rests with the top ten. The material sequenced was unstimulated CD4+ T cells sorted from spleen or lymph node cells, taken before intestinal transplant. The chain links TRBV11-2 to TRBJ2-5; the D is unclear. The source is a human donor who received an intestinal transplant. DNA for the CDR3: TGTGCCAGCAGCTTAGACCCCCTCGCGGAGACCCAGTACTTC. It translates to CASSLDPLAETQYF.